Given below is one TCR beta chain in context. The source of the sample is a study of T cell changes during pregnancy in multiple sclerosis. Germline CDR1 reads SGHVS; CDR2 reads FNYEAQ. The CDR3 consists of 13 residues. V lost 3 bases, J lost 8 bases, and 10 bases lay in between. Sequencing was performed with immunoSEQ multiplex PCR; in TCRdb, only in-frame clones are kept and a portion is missing. Found here are about 120,000 clones, 85% to 95% of them singletons; the top ten hold 6.2%. The sequencing here drew on peripheral blood, taken before pregnancy. The chain combines TRBV7-6 with TRBJ1-4, with D possibly being TRBD1 (6 bases). The clonotype comes from a female donor with multiple sclerosis, enrolled in a pregnancy study. The CDR3 spells CASSLGQGEKLFF. The CDR3 nucleotides are TGTGCCAGCAGCTTGGGACAAGGGGAAAAACTGTTTTTT.